Each of the 17 T cell receptor beta chains below was sequenced from the same sample in a study of blood T cells in healthy people across ages. Through a sample-barcoded 5' primer and a J-beta primer mix, a second PCR was run for roughly 6 to 12 cycles. TCRdb reanalysed the 5' RACE reads using MiXCR and keeps one entry per CDR3 protein. Here the sample spans fewer than 950,000 distinct CDR3 sequences, roughly 34% being singletons. The source material was blood. These receptors were obtained from a man between 18 and 35 years old in good health.

The chain employs TRBV30 and TRBJ2-2; D perhaps matches TRBD2 (6 bases). CDR3 length equals 15 residues. The germline V and J ends were trimmed by 0 bases and 1 base, with 9 bases remaining between them. Germline loops: CDR1 GTSNPN, CDR2 SVGIG (reference sequence). The CDR3 is CAWSVGGRNTGELFF. Written as DNA, the CDR3 is TGTGCCTGGAGTGTAGGAGGGAGGAACACCGGGGAGCTGTTTTTT. Looking up the rest from reference TRBV30 and TRBJ2-2 gives the full variable domain: SQTIHQWPATLVQPVGSPLSLECTVEGTSNPNLYWYRQAAGRGLQLLFYSVGIGQISSEVPQNLSASRPQDRQFILSSKKLLLSDSGFYLCAWSVGGRNTGELFFGEGSRLTVL.

This clonotype was observed at least ten times. This sequence joins TRBV18 and TRBJ2-3, with D unresolved. This CDR3 has 11 amino acids. The V end lost 3 bases, the J end lost 5 bases, and 3 bases lay between the germline ends. Looked up from germline, CDR1 is KGHSH and CDR2 is LQKENI. The CDR3 loop is CASSPQDTQYF. The CDR3 DNA reads TGTGCCAGCTCACCCCAAGATACGCAGTATTTT.

For this clonotype: A read error may account for a junction end that differs from germline. CDR3 loop: CVSSSGAPSTDTQYF. The CDR3 region has the DNA TGTGTCAGCAGCTCGGGGGCCCCTAGCACAGATACGCAGTATTTT. The rearrangement uses TRBV5-5 and TRBJ2-3; the D call may be TRBD1 or TRBD2 (6 bases each). CDR1 is SGHKS, CDR2 YYEKEE, per germline (reference sequence). The CDR3 consists of 15 residues.

The chain recombines TRBV20-1 with TRBJ2-5, with 8 positions matching TRBD2. The CDR3 runs 15 residues. Per germline, CDR1 DFQATT and CDR2 SNEGSKA (reference sequence). V lost 4 bases, J lost 2 bases, and 9 bases stayed unmatched. The CDR3 DNA reads as TGCAGTGCTACCGAGGATAGCGGGACACAAGAGACCCAGTACTTC. As protein: CSATEDSGTQETQYF.

The chain uses TRBV29-1 and TRBJ2-5, with 11 nucleotides matching TRBD1. The germline CDR1 and CDR2 sequences are SQVTM and ANQGSEA. The CDR3 loop spans 14 amino acids. Unmatched junction bases numbered 7, after V lost 6 bases and J lost 4 bases. CDR3 sequence: CSVRWTGGRETQYF. CDR3 DNA: TGCAGCGTCAGATGGACAGGGGGCAGAGAGACCCAGTACTTC.

The gene calls are TRBV5-6 and TRBJ1-1, with unresolved D. The CDR3 extends over 17 amino acids. V gave up 4 bases and J gave up 0 bases, with 19 bases separating them. In germline, CDR1 is SGHDT, CDR2 YYEEEE. The CDR3 nucleotides are TGTGCCAGCAGCCCAAGGTGGGTCCGGAAGGTGAACACTGAAGCTTTCTTT. Amino acid sequence: CASSPRWVRKVNTEAFF.

J is TRBJ2-2 and V is TRBV4-2, with D possibly TRBD2 on 5 matching bases. CDR1 is LGHNA and CDR2 is YNFKEQ in the germline V gene. CDR3 length: 13 amino acids. The V gene lost 11 bases and the J gene lost 1 base, with 11 bases spanning the gap. The DNA of the CDR3 is TGTGCCGGAGGTAGGGTGAACACCGGGGAGCTGTTTTTT. Translation gives CAGGRVNTGELFF.

V gene TRBV29-1 combines with J gene TRBJ2-5; 10 nucleotides agree with TRBD1. The CDR3 spans 13 residues. Germline CDR1 SQVTM, CDR2 ANQGSEA. Trimming removed 5 bases from V and 5 bases from J; junction bases left unmatched: 5. The CDR3 DNA reads TGCAGCGTTACGACAGGGGGCGATGAGACCCAGTACTTC. It yields the protein CSVTTGGDETQYF. Variable domain in full (rest from reference TRBV29-1 and TRBJ2-5): SAVISQKPSRDICQRGTSLTIQCQVDSQVTMMFWYRQQPGQSLTLIATANQGSEATYESGFVIDKFPISRPNLTFSTLTVSNMSPEDSSIYLCSVTTGGDETQYFGPGTRLLVL.

This clonotype was counted between two and nine times. CDR3 protein: CASSPGWTGNTEAFF. CDR3 nucleotide sequence: TGTGCCAGCAGTCCCGGCTGGACTGGGAACACTGAAGCTTTCTTT. The rearrangement joins TRBV6-6 to TRBJ1-1; D uncertain. Germline V gene lookup returns CDR1 MNHNY and CDR2 SVGAGI (reference sequence). Trimming removed 5 bases from V and 1 base from J, with 14 bases in between. This CDR3 spans 15 amino acids.

This clonotype was seen at least ten times. V is TRBV20-1 and J is TRBJ2-7; 11 bases fit TRBD1. In germline, CDR1 is DFQATT, CDR2 SNEGSKA (reference sequence). The CDR3 is 13 amino acids. J gave up 7 bases and V 5 bases, and 7 bases lay outside the gene matches. The CDR3 sequence is CSAPRTGGEEQYF. The DNA for the CDR3 is TGCAGTGCTCCACGGACAGGGGGCGAAGAGCAGTACTTC.

The table lists this clonotype with a few counts. The chain links TRBV12-3 or TRBV12-4 to TRBJ1-5, with a weak D call TRBD1 (6 bases). The ends were cut back, 1 base at V and 2 bases at J, with 15 bases in the middle. This CDR3 is built from 17 residues. This CDR3 is CASSLGEGGSGNQPQHF. In nucleotides, the CDR3 is TGTGCCAGCAGTTTAGGTGAGGGGGGCTCGGGCAATCAGCCCCAGCATTTT.

This chain uses TRBV6-2 or TRBV6-3 with TRBJ1-1; the D gene is possibly TRBD1 (5 bases). CDR1 and CDR2 from the germline V gene are MNHEY and SVGEGT. The CDR3 has 14 residues. Trimming cost V 7 bases and J 5 bases, with 17 bases left between them. CDR3 amino acids: CASNGPGGATEAFF. The DNA of the CDR3 is TGTGCCAGCAACGGGCCGGGGGGTGCGACTGAAGCTTTCTTT.

This sequence joins TRBV29-1 and TRBJ2-1, with D maybe TRBD1 (6 bases). V was pared by 2 bases and J by 6 bases, with 17 bases between. The CDR3 is 15 residues long. CDR1 is SQVTM, CDR2 ANQGSEA, per germline. Written as DNA, the CDR3 is TGCAGCGTTGAATTTAGCAGGGGAAGTTTCAATGAGCAGTTCTTC. Amino acids: CSVEFSRGSFNEQFF.

The chain is built from TRBV6-5 and TRBJ1-6; 7 nucleotides line up with TRBD1. The trim removed 0 bases at V and 6 bases at J, leaving 5 bases unmatched. The CDR3 has 16 amino acids. Germline assignment: CDR1 MNHEY and CDR2 SVGAGI. The CDR3 nucleotides read TGTGCCAGCAGTTACTCGATTTCAGGGGGTAATTCACCCCTCCACTTT. This gives the protein CASSYSISGGNSPLHF.

This clonotype was found many times. This chain uses TRBV5-1 with TRBJ1-1; D not resolved. This CDR3 comprises 12 residues. CDR1 and CDR2 (germline): SGHRS, YFSETQ. V was pared by 3 bases and J by 4 bases, with 7 bases between. DNA for the CDR3: TGCGCCAGCAGCTCTCGCGGCACTGAAGCTTTCTTT. Protein: CASSSRGTEAFF.

This clonotype has a count of ten or more. This chain links TRBV12-3 or TRBV12-4 with TRBJ2-3; TRBD2 matches at 9 bases. Trimming cost V 2 bases and J 6 bases; bases outside gene matches: 6. The CDR3 is made up of 15 amino acids. The DNA of the CDR3 is TGTGCCAGCAGTTTAAGCGGCGGGGGGGAGGATACGCAGTATTTT. It is translated as CASSLSGGGEDTQYF.

The gene calls are TRBV20-1 and TRBJ2-6, with D possibly being TRBD1 or TRBD2 (5 bases each). The CDR3 totals 17 residues. Germline lookup yields CDR1 DFQATT and CDR2 SNEGSKA (reference sequence). The V end was cut by 6 bases, the J end by 0 bases, with 18 bases between. In nucleotides, the CDR3 is TGCAGTGCCCATCAGCCAGGGAGAAGCTCTGGGGCCAACGTCCTGACTTTC. This sequence encodes CSAHQPGRSSGANVLTF.